The rows below give T cell receptor beta chains drawn from one sample of a study of cytomegalovirus exposure and HLA in healthy donors. Sequenced by immunoSEQ multiplex PCR; TCRdb stores in-frame clones only, minus some. The sample contains about 210,000 clones, around 83% of which appear only once. Sequencing used PBMCs. These receptors all stem from a woman aged 45 to 65 in good health and CMV-seropositive. Both conserved end residues are part of each CDR3. The D gene is left open where the match is weak. Expanded clones get a size class; other rows say once, few or many, or leave the size out.

clone_size	v_call	j_call	d_call	cdr3_nt	cdr3_aa
.	TRBV10-3	TRBJ2-7	.	TGTGCCATCAGTGGAGACTCCTACGAGCAGTACTTC	CAISGDSYEQYF
.	TRBV14	TRBJ2-7	.	TGTGCCAGCAGCTACTATCACGAGCAGTACTTC	CASSYYHEQYF
.	TRBV18	TRBJ1-6	.	TGTGCCAGCTCACCTACCTCGGATAATTCACCCCTCCACTTT	CASSPTSDNSPLHF
.	TRBV6-6	TRBJ1-3	.	TGTGCCAGCTCCTCCCGGGTTCTCTCTGGAAACACCATATATTTT	CASSSRVLSGNTIYF
.	TRBV30	TRBJ1-6	TRBD1	TGTGCCTGGGGGTCCGACAGGGCCATTTCACCCCTCCACTTT	CAWGSDRAISPLHF
.	TRBV19	TRBJ1-2	.	TGTGCCAGTAGTATTGTAAAGGGGTATTATGGCTACACCTTC	CASSIVKGYYGYTF
few	TRBV30	TRBJ1-2	.	TGTGCCTGGAGTATCGCAGTCAACTATGGCTACACCTTC	CAWSIAVNYGYTF
.	TRBV6-6	TRBJ2-1	.	TGTGCCAGCAGTCCAGGCCAGGGCAATGAGCAGTTCTTC	CASSPGQGNEQFF
.	TRBV2	TRBJ2-7	.	TGTGCCAGCATTGCTCGGACACGCTCCTACGAGCAGTACTTC	CASIARTRSYEQYF
.	TRBV2	TRBJ2-7	TRBD1	TGTGCCAGCACCAAGGGACAGCTCTCCTACGAGCAGTACTTC	CASTKGQLSYEQYF
.	TRBV6-5	TRBJ2-1	TRBD1	TGTGCCAGCAGTAGGACAGGGGGTCCCTACAATGAGCAGTTCTTC	CASSRTGGPYNEQFF
few	TRBV2	TRBJ1-4	.	TGTGCCAGCAAGGTAGCGGCAGCAAATGAAAAACTGTTTTTT	CASKVAAANEKLFF
.	TRBV5-1	TRBJ2-2	TRBD1	TGCGCCAGCAGCGTGACAGGGGGGGCCGGGGAGCTGTTTTTT	CASSVTGGAGELFF
.	TRBV6-6	TRBJ1-2	.	TGTGCCAGCAAGCCCGGACACCGCGGGAGCTACACCTTC	CASKPGHRGSYTF
.	TRBV7-6	TRBJ1-2	.	TGTGCCAGCAGCTTAGGGACAGCCAACTATGGCTACACCTTC	CASSLGTANYGYTF
.	TRBV4-2	TRBJ2-3	.	TGTGCCAGCAGTCCCCGCGGACAGCTCACAGATACGCAGTATTTT	CASSPRGQLTDTQYF
.	TRBV5-5	TRBJ2-7	TRBD1	TGTGCCAGCAGCCACCCCGCTTGGGACAGGGGAGACTTC	CASSHPAWDRGDF
.	TRBV9	TRBJ1-6	.	TGTGCCAGCAGCGTCGCACAGGGTCTCGATAATTCACCCCTCCACTTT	CASSVAQGLDNSPLHF
.	TRBV6-6	TRBJ2-7	.	TGTGCCAGCAGTTACGGTCCGGCGGCCGACGAGCAGTACTTC	CASSYGPAADEQYF
.	TRBV6-1	TRBJ2-7	TRBD1	TGTGCCAGCAGTGAGAGTGGCTGGGGCAGGGGGTACGAGCAGTACTTC	CASSESGWGRGYEQYF
.	TRBV7-2	TRBJ2-5	TRBD2	TGTGCCAGCAGTCGCGGACTAGCGGGGGCCAGGGAGACCCAGTACTTC	CASSRGLAGARETQYF
.	TRBV14	TRBJ2-1	.	TGTGCCAGCAGCCAAGACAGGACTATGTATGAGCAGTTCTTC	CASSQDRTMYEQFF
.	TRBV6-5	TRBJ1-1	.	TGTGCCAGCAGCCTGGGGTCGGGGAGCACTGAAGCTTTCTTT	CASSLGSGSTEAFF
.	TRBV28	TRBJ2-7	.	TGTGCCAGCAGTTTGGGGACAAGATCCTACGAGCAGTACTTC	CASSLGTRSYEQYF
once	TRBV27	TRBJ2-1	TRBD1	TGTGCCAGCAGTTTTGGGACGACAGGGGGGATCAATGAGCAGTTCTTC	CASSFGTTGGINEQFF
.	TRBV9	TRBJ1-3	TRBD1	TGTGCCAGCAGCGAATACAGGGGCGCGCGGTCTGGAAACACCATATATTTT	CASSEYRGARSGNTIYF
.	TRBV15	TRBJ2-3	TRBD2	TGTGCCACCAGCAGAGAGAGGACTAGCGGGGGGGCAGATACGCAGTATTTT	CATSRERTSGGADTQYF
.	TRBV7-8	TRBJ2-7	.	TGTGCCAGCAGCTTAGTTCAGGGGCCCAGCTCCTACGAGCAGTACTTC	CASSLVQGPSSYEQYF
once	TRBV5-1	TRBJ2-7	.	TGCGCCAGCAGCTTGGCCGAGCAGGGCCTCCGCTACGAGCAGTACTTC	CASSLAEQGLRYEQYF
.	TRBV7-8	TRBJ1-6	.	TGTGCCAGCAGCTTAACAGGAGTCTATAATTCACCCCTCCACTTT	CASSLTGVYNSPLHF
.	TRBV7-6	TRBJ2-2	.	TGTGCCAGCAGCTTAGCGGGTAGGGGATCCGGGGAGCTGTTTTTT	CASSLAGRGSGELFF
.	TRBV30	TRBJ1-1	.	TGTGCCTGGAGTGCTTGGCAGATGAACACTGAAGCTTTCTTT	CAWSAWQMNTEAFF
.	TRBV4-1	TRBJ1-1	TRBD1	TGCGCCAGCAGCCGGGGACAGATAAACACTGAAGCTTTCTTT	CASSRGQINTEAFF
.	TRBV7-2	TRBJ1-1	TRBD1	TGTACCAGCAGCTTGTGGACAGGGGGCCTCACTGAAGCTTTCTTT	CTSSLWTGGLTEAFF
.	TRBV27	TRBJ1-1	.	TGTGCCAGCAGTTCCAACAGACAGAACACTGAAGCTTTCTTT	CASSSNRQNTEAFF
.	TRBV5-1	TRBJ2-1	TRBD2	TGCGCCAGCAGCTTACTGGGGACTAGCGGGGGATATGAGCAGTTCTTC	CASSLLGTSGGYEQFF
once	TRBV4-3	TRBJ2-2	TRBD1	TGCGCCAGCAGCCAGGCCGACAGGGCCTCCGGGGAGCTGTTTTTT	CASSQADRASGELFF
.	TRBV7-9	TRBJ1-2	.	TGTGCCAGCAGCTTAACGCAGTTCAACTATGGCTACACCTTC	CASSLTQFNYGYTF
once	TRBV4-1	TRBJ2-7	.	TGCGCCAGCAGCCAAGATAAATATGGGCAGGCCGGCATCGAGCAGTACTTC	CASSQDKYGQAGIEQYF
few	TRBV19	TRBJ1-2	.	TGTGCCAGTGAGGACTTGAGCGGCTACACCTTC	CASEDLSGYTF
few	TRBV7-9	TRBJ2-1	TRBD1	TGTGCCAGCAGCTTAGGCAGGGGGTCGCAGTTCTTC	CASSLGRGSQFF
.	TRBV6-6	TRBJ1-1	.	TGTGCCAGCAGCCCCCGGGAGAACACTGAAGCTTTCTTT	CASSPRENTEAFF
.	TRBV13	TRBJ2-7	TRBD2	TGTGCCAGCAGCGCTTTGGGACGGACTAGGGGCGAGCAGTACTTC	CASSALGRTRGEQYF
.	TRBV18	TRBJ2-3	.	TGTGCCAGCTCACCAGGACTCGGCACAGATACGCAGTATTTT	CASSPGLGTDTQYF
.	TRBV4-1	TRBJ2-2	.	TGCGCCAGCAGCCAAGACAGGGGATTCGGGGAGCTGTTTTTT	CASSQDRGFGELFF
.	TRBV5-1	TRBJ2-7	TRBD1	TGCGCCAGCAGCTTGGGGGACAGGAGCCACGAGCAGTACTTC	CASSLGDRSHEQYF
once	TRBV5-1	TRBJ2-7	TRBD1	TGCGCCAGCAGCTACCGGGACAGGGGCCCGAGCTCCTACGAGCAGTACTTC	CASSYRDRGPSSYEQYF
.	TRBV5-4	TRBJ2-7	.	TGTGCCAGCAGCTTGAGGGGTTACGAGCAGTACTTC	CASSLRGYEQYF
.	TRBV18	TRBJ1-6	.	TGTGCCAGCTCACCAGCGGGAGATAATTCACCCCTCCACTTT	CASSPAGDNSPLHF
few	TRBV4-1	TRBJ1-1	TRBD1	TGCGCCAGCAGCATAGGACAGGGTCCCAGATTGGCCACTGAAGCTTTCTTT	CASSIGQGPRLATEAFF
.	TRBV29-1	TRBJ1-2	TRBD1	TGCAGCGTGATGACAGGGCGCCACTATGGCTACACCTTC	CSVMTGRHYGYTF
.	TRBV5-1	TRBJ1-1	TRBD1	TGCGCCAGCATGATCGGGACAGCGAACACTGAAGCTTTCTTT	CASMIGTANTEAFF
once	TRBV10-1	TRBJ2-3	TRBD1	TGCGCCAGCAGTGACAAGGGGGCCCGCACAGATACGCAGTATTTT	CASSDKGARTDTQYF
.	TRBV6-1	TRBJ2-7	TRBD1	TGTGCCAGCAGGGACAGGTTTCAAACCCCCTACGAGCAGTACTTC	CASRDRFQTPYEQYF